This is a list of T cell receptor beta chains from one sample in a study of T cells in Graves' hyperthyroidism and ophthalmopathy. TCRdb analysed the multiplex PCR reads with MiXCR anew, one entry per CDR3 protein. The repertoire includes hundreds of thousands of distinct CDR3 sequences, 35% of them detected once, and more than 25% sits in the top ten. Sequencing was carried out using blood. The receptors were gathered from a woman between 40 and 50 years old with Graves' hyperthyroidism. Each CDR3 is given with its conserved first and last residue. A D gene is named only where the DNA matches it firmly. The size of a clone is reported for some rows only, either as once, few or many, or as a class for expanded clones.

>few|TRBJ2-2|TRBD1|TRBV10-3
TGTGCCATCGGGGGACAGGGTGCCACCGGGGAGCTGTTTTTT
CAIGGQGATGELFF
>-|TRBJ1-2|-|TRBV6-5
TGTGCCAGCAGTCCTTGGGCAGGGACCGGCTACACCTTC
CASSPWAGTGYTF
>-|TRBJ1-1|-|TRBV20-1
TGCAGTGCTAGAGCGGGCCGTTGGAACACTCAAGCTTTCTTT
CSARAGRWNTQAFF
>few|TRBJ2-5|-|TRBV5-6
TGTGCCAGCAGCATTTCCAGGACCGCGAAGACCCAGTACTTC
CASSISRTAKTQYF
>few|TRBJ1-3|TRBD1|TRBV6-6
TGTGCCAGCAGTAGGACCGGACAGGGGATCTCGGCCGGAAACACCATATATTTT
CASSRTGQGISAGNTIYF
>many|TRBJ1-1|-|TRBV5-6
TGTGCCAGCAGCCCCAGGCTTGCAGGCGACGCTTTCTTT
CASSPRLAGDAFF
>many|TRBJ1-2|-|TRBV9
TGTGCCAGCAGCGTAGGGAAAATTCCGGGCTACACCTTC
CASSVGKIPGYTF
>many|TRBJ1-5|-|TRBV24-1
TGTGCCACCAGTGAAGGAAGTCAGCCCCAGCATTTT
CATSEGSQPQHF
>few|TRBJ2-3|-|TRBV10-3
TGTGCCATCAGCGCGCCCCAGGATACGCAGTATTTT
CAISAPQDTQYF
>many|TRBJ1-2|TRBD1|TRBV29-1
TGCAGCGTGGATAAACAGGGGGTCAATGGCTACACCTTC
CSVDKQGVNGYTF
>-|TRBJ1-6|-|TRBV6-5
TGTGCCAGCAGGGCTAACTCCTATAATTCACCCCTCCACTTT
CASRANSYNSPLHF
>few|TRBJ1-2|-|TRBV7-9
TGTGCCAGCAGCTTAGCATTTGGCAGGCCGTTTGGCTACACCTTC
CASSLAFGRPFGYTF
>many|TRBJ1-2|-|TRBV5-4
TGTGCCAGCAGCCCGGAGGGAATTTTTGGCTACACCTTC
CASSPEGIFGYTF
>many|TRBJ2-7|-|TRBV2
TGTGCCAGCAGTGAAGCGGAGTTCGACGAGCAGTACTTC
CASSEAEFDEQYF
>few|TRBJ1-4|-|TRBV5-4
TGTGCCAGCAGCCAACGGTCGAGACAGCCTAATGAAAAACTGTTTTTT
CASSQRSRQPNEKLFF
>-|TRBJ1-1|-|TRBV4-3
TGCGCCAGCAGCCAGGGTTTGACAGTGCGGAACACTGAAGCTTTCTTT
CASSQGLTVRNTEAFF
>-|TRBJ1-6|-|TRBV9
TGTGCCAGCAGCCAAGAACCAGGCCTCAATTCACCCCTCCACTTT
CASSQEPGLNSPLHF
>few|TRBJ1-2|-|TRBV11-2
TGTGCCAGCTCACCAAAGGCCTTGGATGGCTACACCTTC
CASSPKALDGYTF
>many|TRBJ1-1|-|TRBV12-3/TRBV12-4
TGTGCCAGCAGTTTGGCAGGGACCCACACTGAAGCTTTCTTT
CASSLAGTHTEAFF
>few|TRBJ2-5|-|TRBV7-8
TGTGCCAGCAGCGTTGACCAGGGGATGCAAGAGACCCAGTACTTC
CASSVDQGMQETQYF
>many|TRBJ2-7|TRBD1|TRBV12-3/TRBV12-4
TGTGCCAGCAGTCGACAGGGCCTATCCTACGAGCAGTACTTC
CASSRQGLSYEQYF
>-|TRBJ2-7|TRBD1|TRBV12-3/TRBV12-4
TGTGCCAGCAGTTACGACCCGGGACAGGTAACCTACGAGCAGTACTTC
CASSYDPGQVTYEQYF
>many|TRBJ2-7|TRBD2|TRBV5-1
TGTGCCAGCAGCAGCGGGGGCTACGAGCAGTACTTC
CASSSGGYEQYF
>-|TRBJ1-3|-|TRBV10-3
TGTGCCATCAGTGAGACGGTGACTCTACAGGGAAATCTTGGAAACACCATATATTTT
CAISETVTLQGNLGNTIYF
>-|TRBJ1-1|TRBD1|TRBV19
TGTGCCAGTAGTTTCGGACAGGGGACCACTGAAGCTTTCTTT
CASSFGQGTTEAFF
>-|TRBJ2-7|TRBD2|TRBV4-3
TGCGCCAGCAGCCAAGATACGGCTAGCGGGAGGAATGAGCAGTACTTC
CASSQDTASGRNEQYF
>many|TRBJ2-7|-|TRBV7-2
TGTGCCAGCAGCTCGTCCGGGAACTCCTACGAGCAGTACTTC
CASSSSGNSYEQYF
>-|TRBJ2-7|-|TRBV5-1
TGCGCCAGCAGCTTCCCACAGAAGAGCTCCTACGAGCAGTACTTC
CASSFPQKSSYEQYF
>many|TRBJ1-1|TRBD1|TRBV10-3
TGTGCCGTACGTGGGGCAGGGGGCTCGAACACTGAAGCTTTCTTT
CAVRGAGGSNTEAFF
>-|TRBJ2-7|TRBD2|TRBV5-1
TGCGCCAGCAGCTCGTCTAGCGGGAGCTCCTACGAGCAGTACTTC
CASSSSSGSSYEQYF
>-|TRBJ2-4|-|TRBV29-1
TGCAGCGTGCCTGCCGGACGGAAAAACATTCAGTACTTC
CSVPAGRKNIQYF
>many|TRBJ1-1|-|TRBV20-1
TGCAGTGCTACCCGGGGAGGGCCGAACACTGAAGCTTTCTTT
CSATRGGPNTEAFF
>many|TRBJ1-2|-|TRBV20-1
TGCAGTGCCACCTGGGTTAGTAGCTATGGCTACACCTTC
CSATWVSSYGYTF
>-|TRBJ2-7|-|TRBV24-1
TGTGCCACCAGTCCGTGGGGATCCTACGAGCAGTACTTC
CATSPWGSYEQYF
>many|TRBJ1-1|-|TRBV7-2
TGTGCCAGCAGCTTAGATCAGCGGGTGGACACTGAAGCTTTCTTT
CASSLDQRVDTEAFF
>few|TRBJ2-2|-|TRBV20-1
TGCAGTGTCCCAATCCCGGGACTTTCGTCCGGGGAGCTGTTTTTT
CSVPIPGLSSGELFF
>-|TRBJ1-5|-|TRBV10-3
TGTGCCATCAGTGATGGAGTCCCTCTCAATCAGCCCCAGCATTTT
CAISDGVPLNQPQHF
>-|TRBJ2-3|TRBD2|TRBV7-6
TGTGCCAGCAGCCCGCGTTTAACTAGCGGGGGGATACCTAGCACAGATACGCAGTATTTT
CASSPRLTSGGIPSTDTQYF
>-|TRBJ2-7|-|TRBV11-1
TGTGCCAGCAGTCGATTAGCGGCTACCTACGAGCAGTACTTC
CASSRLAATYEQYF
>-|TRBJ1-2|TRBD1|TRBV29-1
TGCAGCGTTGAAGGGGACAGGGCTAACTATGGCTACACCTTC
CSVEGDRANYGYTF
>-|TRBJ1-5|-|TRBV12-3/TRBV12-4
TGTGCCAGCAGTCCGGACAGCCTAAATAGCAATCAGCCCCAGCATTTT
CASSPDSLNSNQPQHF
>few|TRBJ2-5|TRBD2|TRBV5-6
TGTGCCAGCAGCTCGGGACTAGAACGAGAGACCCAGTACTTC
CASSSGLERETQYF
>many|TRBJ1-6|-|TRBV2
TGTGCCAGCAGTGATGGGACGGTTAATTCACCCCTCCACTTT
CASSDGTVNSPLHF
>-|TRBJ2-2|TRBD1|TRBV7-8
TGTGCCAGCAGCTTAACAGCCGGGACAGGGGGCGATAAGCGGAACACCGGGGAGCTGTTTTTT
CASSLTAGTGGDKRNTGELFF
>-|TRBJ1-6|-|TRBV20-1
TGCAGTGCTAGAGGGGCAGGCCGGGCCCAATATAATTCACCCCTCCACTTT
CSARGAGRAQYNSPLHF
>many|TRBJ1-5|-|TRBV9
TGTGCCAGCAGCGTAGGGGGATCCGGCAATCAGCCCCAGCATTTT
CASSVGGSGNQPQHF
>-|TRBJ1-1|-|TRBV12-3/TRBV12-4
TGTGCCAGCAGCCGTCTAGTTGAAGCTTTCTTT
CASSRLVEAFF
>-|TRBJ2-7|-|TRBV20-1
TGCAGTGCTAGGGTGGCTTCTGATAACACCTACGAGCAGTACTTC
CSARVASDNTYEQYF
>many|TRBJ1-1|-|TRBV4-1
TGCGCCAGCAGCCAACCTTGGATCACTGAAGCTTTCTTT
CASSQPWITEAFF
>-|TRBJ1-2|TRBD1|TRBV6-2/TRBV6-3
TGTGCCAGCAGGCCGACAGGGGCCGTCGACTATGGCTACACCTTC
CASRPTGAVDYGYTF
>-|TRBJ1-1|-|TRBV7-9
TGTGCCAGCGTCGGGGGATGGGGCACTGAAGCTTTCTTT
CASVGGWGTEAFF
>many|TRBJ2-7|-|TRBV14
TGTGCCAGCAGCCAAACAATCTACGAGCAGTACTTC
CASSQTIYEQYF
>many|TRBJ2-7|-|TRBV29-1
TGCAGCGCCGACGGCCATAAGGGAGAGCAGTACTTC
CSADGHKGEQYF